The 14 T cell receptor beta chains reported below all come from one sample, sequenced in a study of T cells in Graves' hyperthyroidism and ophthalmopathy. RNA transcripts yielded amplified TCR beta CDR3 regions. A first-round RT-PCR of the TCR CDR3 used the HTBI primer set. TCRdb itself ran the multiplex PCR reads through MiXCR, one entry per CDR3 protein. The data show 450,000 to 600,000 distinct CDR3 sequences, around 20% seen once. The sequenced sample consisted of blood. Source of these receptors: a middle-aged man with Graves' ophthalmopathy.

The V gene is TRBV9, the J gene TRBJ1-3; D possibly corresponds to TRBD1 (6 bases). The CDR3 runs to 17 residues. V dropped 5 bases and J dropped 0 bases, with 18 bases sitting between them. Per germline, CDR1 SGDLS and CDR2 YYNGEE. The CDR3 bases are TGTGCCAGCAGTTGGGGGCAGGGAATTACCTCTGGAAACACCATATATTTT. Translation gives CASSWGQGITSGNTIYF.

This clonotype has at least ten counts. The chain carries TRBV2 and TRBJ2-5, with 10 nucleotides matching TRBD1. V shed 2 bases and J 4 bases; nucleotides not matched to a gene: 4. CDR3 length: 15 residues. Germline values: CDR1 SNHLY, CDR2 FYNNEI. CDR3 in DNA: TGTGCCAGCAGTGAACGACAGGGGGCAGGAGAGACCCAGTACTTC. It encodes CASSERQGAGETQYF.

This clonotype came up many times. The rearrangement links TRBV12-3 or TRBV12-4 to TRBJ2-7; 11 bases align to TRBD2. Trimming took 6 bases from V and 5 from J; bases not matched to a gene: 6. The CDR3 is 14 amino acids. In nucleotides, the CDR3 is TGTGCCAGCAGGATAGCGGGGGGGCCCAACGAGCAGTACTTC. Protein product: CASRIAGGPNEQYF.

This clonotype was seen at least ten times. The V and J genes are TRBV20-1 and TRBJ2-1; 9 bases match TRBD2. The CDR3 has 14 residues. Germline V gene sequence: CDR1 DFQATT, CDR2 SNEGSKA (reference sequence). The ends lost 6 bases at V and 6 bases at J; junction bases unmatched: 9. For the CDR3, the DNA is TGCAGTGCCGCGGGACTAGCCGGAGTCAATGAGCAGTTCTTC. Translating it yields CSAAGLAGVNEQFF.

This chain links TRBV5-1 with TRBJ2-7; D perhaps matches TRBD2 (5 bases). Trimming removed 5 bases at V and 4 bases at J, with 13 bases between. Germline V gene sequence: CDR1 SGHRS, CDR2 YFSETQ. The CDR3 is 13 amino acids. In DNA form, the CDR3 reads TGCGCCAGCAGGTTCGCGGGTGATTACGAGCAGTACTTC. Translated, it gives CASRFAGDYEQYF.

This clonotype occurred a few times. The chain is built from TRBV6-1 and TRBJ1-3, with a tentative D call TRBD1 (6 bases). Trimming removed 8 bases at V and 0 bases at J, with 11 bases between. Germline V CDR1 and CDR2: MNHNS, SASEGT. CDR3 size: 14 residues. Here the CDR3 DNA reads TGTGCCAGCGGGACAACATCCTCTGGAAACACCATATATTTT. It encodes CASGTTSSGNTIYF.

The sample holds a few counts of this clonotype. V and J are TRBV29-1 and TRBJ1-1; D is perhaps TRBD1 (5 bases). V was cut by 6 bases and J by 0 bases, with 17 bases left in between. Germline CDR1 and CDR2: SQVTM and ANQGSEA. This CDR3 is built from 15 residues. The CDR3 DNA is TGCAGCGTCCCCGGGGAGGGGTTCATGAACACTGAAGCTTTCTTT. Residues: CSVPGEGFMNTEAFF.

This clonotype turned up a few times. V is TRBV4-2 and J is TRBJ1-5; perhaps TRBD1 as D (5 bases). This CDR3 has 14 amino acids. The V gene lost 1 base and the J gene lost 9 bases, with 13 bases spanning the gap. The germline V gene has CDR1 LGHNA and CDR2 YNFKEQ. The CDR3 coding sequence is TGTGCCAGCAGCCAAGGGCGGGGGGACGCGCCCCAGCATTTT. This translates into CASSQGRGDAPQHF.

This clonotype was recorded at least ten times. The rearrangement links TRBV27 to TRBJ2-5; D is possibly TRBD1 or TRBD2 (5 bases each). CDR3 length: 16 residues. V lost 8 bases to trimming and J lost 5 bases, with 24 bases between them. The germline V gene has CDR1 MNHEY and CDR2 SMNVEV (reference sequence). The CDR3 bases are TGTGCCAGCTCGGAGACGGGGTGGCAGGGAGTTGAGACCCAGTACTTC. This encodes CASSETGWQGVETQYF.

This rearrangement joins TRBV20-1 to TRBJ1-1, with 9 bases identical to TRBD1. After removal of 5 bases from V and 5 bases from J, the junction contained 6 bases not matched to a gene. Germline CDR1 DFQATT, CDR2 SNEGSKA (reference sequence). The CDR3 has 13 amino acids. Here the CDR3 DNA reads TGCAGTGCTCAAGGACAGGGGAGGACTGAAGCTTTCTTT. The encoded protein is CSAQGQGRTEAFF.

This chain joins TRBV10-3 and TRBJ2-5; TRBD2 matches 13 bases. This CDR3 contains 15 residues. V lost 6 bases to trimming and J lost 2 bases; unmatched junction nucleotides: 3. The V gene's germline CDR1 is ENHRY and CDR2 SYGVKD. Written as DNA, the CDR3 is TGTGCCATCAGCCGGGGACTAGCGGGGCAAGAGACCCAGTACTTC. It codes for CAISRGLAGQETQYF.

This clonotype was counted ten times or more. V and J are TRBV6-5 and TRBJ2-7, with D maybe TRBD1 (5 bases). This CDR3 contains 13 residues. The V gene lost 3 bases and the J gene lost 3 bases, with 9 bases spanning the gap. CDR1 is MNHEY and CDR2 is SVGAGI in the germline V gene. The CDR3 DNA follows: TGTGCCAGCAGTTATCAAACAGGCTACGAGCAGTACTTC. It translates to CASSYQTGYEQYF.

The table lists this clonotype with a few counts. The rearrangement joins TRBV5-5 to TRBJ1-3, with 9 nucleotides matching TRBD1. CDR3 length: 17 amino acids. From germline, CDR1 is SGHKS and CDR2 YYEKEE (reference sequence). V lost 2 bases to trimming and J lost 1 base; unmatched junction nucleotides: 7. The CDR3 reads CASSLALQGASGNTIYF. The CDR3 DNA reads TGTGCCAGCAGCTTAGCTCTACAGGGGGCATCTGGAAACACCATATATTTT.

The J gene is TRBJ2-2, the V gene TRBV7-9; the match to TRBD1 covers 7 bases. Unmatched junction bases numbered 2, after V lost 1 base and J lost 3 bases. The CDR3 sequence is 15 residues long. Germline values: CDR1 SEHNR, CDR2 FQNEAQ (reference sequence). CDR3 DNA: TGTGCCAGCAGCTTAGAACAGGGGTACACCGGGGAGCTGTTTTTT. Its protein is CASSLEQGYTGELFF.